One sample yielded the 7 T cell receptor beta chains listed below, sequenced in a study of OX40 agonist ivuxolimab in advanced cancers. Data came from immunoSEQ multiplex PCR; TCRdb stores just in-frame clones and leaves some out. The table includes about 73,000 clones, 75% to 90% detected once. Sequenced material: CD4+ or CD8+ T cells sorted from blood, taken in a trial of the OX40 agonist ivuxolimab. These receptors were taken from an adult with an advanced solid tumor such as melanoma, head and neck, liver or kidney cancer.

The chain is built from TRBV15 and TRBJ2-2; 14 bases match TRBD2. The length of the CDR3 is 19 residues. The trim removed 3 bases at V and 4 bases at J, leaving 10 bases unmatched. CDR1 is LNHNV and CDR2 is YYDKDF in the germline V gene (reference sequence). Here the CDR3 reads CATSSHRGLAGVRTGELFF. CDR3 sequence (DNA): TGTGCCACCAGCAGCCACCGGGGACTAGCGGGAGTTCGCACCGGGGAGCTGTTTTTT. Filled out from reference TRBV15 and TRBJ2-2, the complete variable domain reads DAMVIQNPRYQVTQFGKPVTLSCSQTLNHNVMYWYQQKSSQAPKLLFHYYDKDFNNEADTPDNFQSRRPNTSFCFLDIRSPGLGDTAMYLCATSSHRGLAGVRTGELFFGEGSRLTVL.

The gene calls are TRBV7-9 and TRBJ1-1; 8 nucleotides line up with TRBD1. Losses at the gene ends were 5 bases for V and 4 bases for J; bases not matched to a gene: 6. This CDR3 comprises 14 residues. In germline, CDR1 is SEHNR, CDR2 FQNEAQ (reference sequence). The CDR3, as DNA: TGTGCCAGCAGCCGCCGGACAGGGAGCACTGAAGCTTTCTTT. It translates to CASSRRTGSTEAFF.

This clone was counted once. V usage is TRBV19 and J usage is TRBJ2-1; TRBD1 aligns across 9 bases. CDR3 length equals 14 residues. Trimming cost V 7 bases and J 3 bases; bases outside gene matches: 4. Germline CDR1 reads LNHDA; CDR2 reads SQIVND (reference sequence). The CDR3 DNA is TGTGCCAGTATTGACAGGGGGAACTACAATGAGCAGTTCTTC. Protein product: CASIDRGNYNEQFF.

The V and J genes are TRBV4-1 and TRBJ2-7; 11 bases match TRBD2. The V segment lost 1 base and the J segment 7 bases; nucleotides outside the gene matches: 9. The V gene's germline CDR1 is MGHRA and CDR2 YSYEKL. The CDR3 is 16 residues long. The CDR3 region is CASSQVVLAGVREQYF. CDR3 coding DNA: TGCGCCAGCAGCCAAGTTGTACTAGCGGGAGTACGGGAGCAGTACTTC.

The V and J genes are TRBV19 and TRBJ1-5, with D possibly being TRBD1 (5 bases). With 5 bases removed from V and 1 base from J, the gap between germline ends came to 12 bases. Germline CDR1 LNHDA, CDR2 SQIVND (reference sequence). The CDR3 is 15 residues long. This chain's CDR3 is CASSSWGSSNQPQHF. The CDR3, as DNA: TGTGCCAGTAGTTCCTGGGGGTCGAGCAATCAGCCCCAGCATTTT.

The J gene is TRBJ2-2, the V gene TRBV2, with TRBD1 matching over 7 bases. Looked up from germline, CDR1 is SNHLY and CDR2 is FYNNEI. The CDR3 is 16 amino acids. V was pared by 3 bases and J by 1 base, with 5 bases of the junction left unmatched. The CDR3 bases are TGTGCCAGCAGTGATGAGGGGGCAAGGAACACCGGGGAGCTGTTTTTT. Its translation is CASSDEGARNTGELFF.

The J gene is TRBJ2-7, the V gene TRBV6-5; possibly TRBD2 for D (6 bases). Trimming cost V 3 bases and J 2 bases, with 14 bases left between them. Germline loops: CDR1 MNHEY, CDR2 SVGAGI. CDR3 length equals 15 residues. The CDR3 coding sequence is TGTGCCAGCAGTTATGAAGCGGGCTATGCCTACGAGCAGTACTTC. Translated, it gives CASSYEAGYAYEQYF.